These 32 T cell receptor beta chains came from one sample sequenced in a study of human T cells and chemical hapten exposure. Stated time point: patch test 3, about 24 weeks after DPC sensitization. As to treatment: therapeutic diphenylcyclopropenone sensitization with weekly scalp DPC. TCRdb used MiXCR to reprocess the RACE reads, holding one entry per CDR3 protein. The data show 90,000 to 140,000 distinct CDR3 sequences, 34% seen once. Source: whole blood, taken in connection with sensitization to the hapten diphenylcyclopropenone (DPC). The source is a man in his forties or fifties with alopecia areata. Some clones in this sample may be carry-over from other donors' samples.

Many counts were recorded for this clonotype. The chain joins TRBV10-3 to TRBJ2-3; 10 bases agree with TRBD2. Germline CDR1 and CDR2: ENHRY and SYGVKD. CDR3 length equals 14 residues. The J segment lost 5 bases and the V segment lost 6 bases, leaving 5 bases of the junction unmatched. CDR3 DNA: TGTGCCATCAGCCTAGCGGGAGACCGAGATACGCAGTATTTT. Encoded protein: CAISLAGDRDTQYF.

The gene calls are TRBV12-3 or TRBV12-4 and TRBJ1-1; D is unclear. Trimming shortened V by 6 bases and J by 0 bases, and 11 bases separated the two germline ends. The CDR3 has 14 amino acids. The CDR3 loop is CASSTPLMNTEAFF. The CDR3 DNA is TGTGCCAGCAGCACACCTCTCATGAACACTGAAGCTTTCTTT.

There are a few counts of this clonotype. The J gene is TRBJ1-1, the V gene TRBV4-3; a possible D gene is TRBD1 (5 bases). The CDR3 sequence is 17 residues long. Germline V gene sequence: CDR1 LGHNA, CDR2 YSLEER. V lost 2 bases, J lost 6 bases, and 22 bases lay in between. The CDR3 spells CASSQYTQGVVFSEAFF. CDR3 DNA: TGCGCCAGCAGCCAATATACCCAGGGCGTTGTGTTCTCTGAAGCTTTCTTT.

This clonotype was seen a handful of times. This chain connects TRBV6-2 or TRBV6-3 to TRBJ2-7; 9 nucleotides match TRBD1. The CDR3 contains 14 residues. V was pared by 4 bases and J by 6 bases, with 7 bases of the junction left unmatched. Germline V CDR1 and CDR2: MNHEY, SVGEGT. The CDR3 DNA reads TGTGCCAGCAGTTCCCCATTGACAGGGGGCGAGCAGTACGTC. This encodes CASSSPLTGGEQYV.

The rearrangement joins TRBV18 to TRBJ1-1; D perhaps matches TRBD1 (6 bases). The germline V gene has CDR1 KGHSH and CDR2 LQKENI. V lost 5 bases, J lost 4 bases, and 11 bases lay in between. This CDR3 spans 13 amino acids. The CDR3 sequence is CASSNTGITEAFF. DNA of the CDR3: TGTGCCAGCTCAAATACAGGGATCACTGAAGCTTTCTTT. The complete variable domain, with remaining parts taken from reference TRBV18 and TRBJ1-1, reads NAGVMQNPRHLVRRRGQEARLRCSPMKGHSHVYWYRQLPEEGLKFMVYLQKENIIDESGMPKERFSAEFPKEGPSILRIQQVVRGDSAAYFCASSNTGITEAFFGQGTRLTVV.

This chain connects TRBV20-1 to TRBJ2-5; 7 bases match TRBD2. This CDR3 is built from 13 residues. Germline CDR1 reads DFQATT; CDR2 reads SNEGSKA (reference sequence). J lost 4 bases, V lost 5 bases, and 7 bases had no gene match. CDR3: CSAPVGGRETQYF. The CDR3, as DNA: TGCAGTGCTCCTGTCGGCGGGAGAGAGACCCAGTACTTC.

The table lists this clonotype with a count of one. In nucleotides, the CDR3 is TGCAGCGTGGGGACAGGCGAGTTCTCTGGAAACACCATATATTTT. Its translation is CSVGTGEFSGNTIYF. The V and J genes are TRBV29-1 and TRBJ1-3; TRBD1 matches at 8 bases. There are 15 residues in the CDR3. V lost 6 bases to trimming and J lost 0 bases; unmatched junction nucleotides: 7. The V gene's germline CDR1 is SQVTM and CDR2 ANQGSEA. Full variable domain (remainder filled in from reference TRBV29-1 and TRBJ1-3): SAVISQKPSRDICQRGTSLTIQCQVDSQVTMMFWYRQQPGQSLTLIATANQGSEATYESGFVIDKFPISRPNLTFSTLTVSNMSPEDSSIYLCSVGTGEFSGNTIYFGEGSWLTVV.

The table lists this clonotype with a few counts. The rearrangement joins TRBV4-3 to TRBJ1-2; maybe TRBD1 (5 bases). Germline CDR1 LGHNA, CDR2 YSLEER. Trimming shortened V by 0 bases and J by 8 bases, and 16 bases separated the two germline ends. The CDR3 is 15 residues long. The DNA of the CDR3 is TGCGCCAGCAGCCAAGATCGTCCACAGGTCGGGGGCTACACCTTC. Amino acids: CASSQDRPQVGGYTF.

CDR3 sequence: CASSFDRVTGNTIYF. The CDR3 nucleotides are TGTGCCAGCAGCTTCGACAGGGTTACTGGAAACACCATATATTTT. The rearrangement links TRBV28 to TRBJ1-3; 7 bases align to TRBD1. In germline, CDR1 is MDHEN, CDR2 SYDVKM. V was pared by 6 bases and J by 2 bases, with 7 bases of the junction left unmatched. The CDR3 extends over 15 amino acids.

This clonotype has ten or more counts. The chain links TRBV6-2 or TRBV6-3 to TRBJ2-5; 8 positions agree with TRBD2. V shed 4 bases, J shed 1 base, and the junction held 8 bases outside the gene matches. CDR3 length: 16 amino acids. Germline V gives CDR1 MNHEY, CDR2 SVGEGT. CDR3 sequence reads: CASSSRLAGSQETQYF. The DNA of the CDR3 is TGTGCCAGCAGTTCTCGCTTAGCGGGATCCCAAGAGACCCAGTACTTC.

V usage is TRBV5-6 and J usage is TRBJ2-3; no firm D call. V dropped 2 bases and J dropped 2 bases, with 12 bases sitting between them. The germline V gene has CDR1 SGHDT and CDR2 YYEEEE. The CDR3 extends over 15 amino acids. CDR3 region: CASSFSFGLTDTQYF. CDR3 DNA sequence: TGTGCCAGCAGCTTTAGTTTCGGGCTCACAGATACGCAGTATTTT. The variable domain in full, with the rest retrieved from reference TRBV5-6 and TRBJ2-3, is DAGVTQSPTHLIKTRGQQVTLRCSPKSGHDTVSWYQQALGQGPQFIFQYYEEEERQRGNFPDRFSGHQFPNYSSELNVNALLLGDSALYLCASSFSFGLTDTQYFGPGTRLTVL.

J is TRBJ1-4 and V is TRBV2; 8 bases line up with TRBD1. Germline V lookup: CDR1 SNHLY, CDR2 FYNNEI. This CDR3 region has 19 residues. V gave up 7 bases and J gave up 0 bases; unmatched junction bases: 16. CDR3 loop: CASKGGRGRLGTTNEKLFF. The CDR3 region has the DNA TGTGCCAGCAAAGGTGGCAGGGGGCGACTCGGGACAACTAATGAAAAACTGTTTTTT.

The CDR3 DNA reads as TGTGCCAGCAGCTTAGTCACCGGGACAGGGGTATACGAGCAGTACTTC. Translation: CASSLVTGTGVYEQYF. The chain couples TRBV13 to TRBJ2-7; TRBD1 agrees at 10 bases. Germline trimming cut 1 base from V and 4 bases from J; bases unmatched to any gene: 7. The CDR3 has 16 residues. The germline gives CDR1 PRHDT, CDR2 FYEKMQ (reference sequence). The full variable domain, in which reference TRBV13 and TRBJ2-7 provide the parts outside the CDR3, is AAGVIQSPRHLIKEKRETATLKCYPIPRHDTVYWYQQGPGQDPQFLISFYEKMQSDKGSIPDRFSAQQFSDYHSELNMSSLELGDSALYFCASSLVTGTGVYEQYFGPGTRLTVT.

This clonotype was observed a handful of times. The chain couples TRBV7-2 to TRBJ2-5; tentative D call: TRBD1 (5 bases). The ends were cut back, 7 bases at V and 4 bases at J, with 25 bases in the middle. Germline V gene data show CDR1 as SGHTA and CDR2 as FQGNSA. This CDR3 comprises 17 residues. CDR3 loop: CASTITLGLVVGETQYF. The CDR3 DNA is TGTGCCAGCACCATTACCCTGGGGCTAGTGGTCGGAGAGACCCAGTACTTC.

A few counts support this clonotype. V usage is TRBV27 and J usage is TRBJ2-3; D is perhaps TRBD2 (6 bases). Germline assignment: CDR1 MNHEY and CDR2 SMNVEV (reference sequence). V lost 1 base and J 4 bases, leaving 9 bases between the germline ends. CDR3 length: 14 amino acids. This CDR3 reads CASSLWEEADTQYF. For the CDR3, the DNA is TGTGCCAGCAGTTTATGGGAGGAGGCAGATACGCAGTATTTT.

This chain joins TRBV12-3 or TRBV12-4 and TRBJ1-4; 8 bases fit TRBD1. After removal of 5 bases from V and 7 bases from J, the junction contained 15 bases not matched to a gene. The CDR3 has 17 residues. The CDR3 nucleotides are TGTGCCAGCAGTCCCGGACAGGGAGTAGGGCGAACTGAAAAACTGTTTTTT. Protein: CASSPGQGVGRTEKLFF.

V gene TRBV28 combines with J gene TRBJ2-7; 7 nucleotides line up with TRBD2. There are 14 residues in the CDR3. Germline-derived CDR1 and CDR2 are MDHEN and SYDVKM. V was clipped by 7 bases and J by 4 bases; unmatched bases: 10. The CDR3 bases are TGTGCCAGCAACCCGGGAGGCCGCCCTTACGAGCAGTACTTC. Protein product: CASNPGGRPYEQYF.

V gene TRBV12-3 or TRBV12-4 combines with J gene TRBJ2-5; 7 bases are shared with TRBD2. The V and J ends lost 2 bases and 5 bases, in that order; junction bases with no gene match: 5. The CDR3 loop spans 14 amino acids. This CDR3 is CASSLRLAGETQYF. The CDR3, as DNA: TGTGCCAGCAGTTTACGACTAGCCGGGGAGACCCAGTACTTC.

This clonotype was found many times. DNA for the CDR3: TGCAGCGTTGAACTTGGGACAGATACGCAGTATTTT. This encodes CSVELGTDTQYF. The chain employs TRBV29-1 and TRBJ2-3, with D hard to call. The germline V gene has CDR1 SQVTM and CDR2 ANQGSEA. This CDR3 comprises 12 residues. V dropped 2 bases and J dropped 3 bases, with 6 bases sitting between them.

This chain uses TRBV15 with TRBJ1-5; the D is unclear. This CDR3 has 15 residues. From germline, CDR1 is LNHNV and CDR2 YYDKDF (reference sequence). Trimming left V 0 bases short and J 5 bases short, with 11 bases between. The CDR3 region is CATSRDFRRDQPQHF. The CDR3 DNA reads as TGTGCCACCAGCAGAGATTTTCGACGGGATCAGCCCCAGCATTTT. Together with reference TRBV15 and TRBJ1-5, the CDR3 gives the full variable domain: DAMVIQNPRYQVTQFGKPVTLSCSQTLNHNVMYWYQQKSSQAPKLLFHYYDKDFNNEADTPDNFQSRRPNTSFCFLDIRSPGLGDTAMYLCATSRDFRRDQPQHFGDGTRLSIL.

The chain links TRBV29-1 to TRBJ2-4, with D perhaps matching TRBD2 (7 bases). CDR3 length: 16 residues. Germline assignment: CDR1 SQVTM and CDR2 ANQGSEA. The V gene lost 6 bases and the J gene lost 0 bases, with 18 bases spanning the gap. This chain's CDR3 is CSVTNREGLAKNIQYF. CDR3 nucleotides: TGCAGCGTGACGAACAGGGAGGGCCTAGCCAAAAACATTCAGTACTTC.

This clonotype turned up a few times. V gene TRBV7-9 combines with J gene TRBJ2-5; no reliable D call. V lost 1 base and J 3 bases, leaving 6 bases between the germline ends. The CDR3 covers 13 residues. CDR1 is SEHNR and CDR2 is FQNEAQ in the germline V gene (reference sequence). The CDR3 region is CASSLGSEETQYF. The CDR3 bases are TGTGCCAGCAGCTTAGGCTCGGAAGAGACCCAGTACTTC.

The V call is TRBV6-2 or TRBV6-3, the J call TRBJ1-5; weak D call: TRBD1 (5 bases). Per germline, CDR1 MNHEY and CDR2 SVGEGT. The CDR3 covers 12 residues. V gave up 6 bases and J gave up 7 bases, with 10 bases separating them. This chain's CDR3 is CASSPGRQPQHF. The CDR3 DNA follows: TGTGCCAGCAGCCCAGGGAGGCAGCCCCAGCATTTT.

The genes are TRBV11-2 and TRBJ2-5; tentative D call: TRBD2 (5 bases). Germline CDR1 and CDR2: SGHAT and FQNNGV. V was shortened by 5 bases and J by 4 bases, with 20 bases between the two germline ends. The CDR3 covers 16 residues. CDR3: CASSLADGGYGETQYF. The CDR3 coding sequence is TGTGCCAGCAGCCTGGCAGATGGAGGTTATGGAGAGACCCAGTACTTC. Full variable domain (missing parts from reference TRBV11-2 and TRBJ2-5): EAGVAQSPRYKIIEKRQSVAFWCNPISGHATLYWYQQILGQGPKLLIQFQNNGVVDDSQLPKDRFSAERLKGVDSTLKIQPAKLEDSAVYLCASSLADGGYGETQYFGPGTRLLVL.

A few counts support this clonotype. The CDR3 protein is CSVVTVLDEQFF. CDR3 coding DNA: TGCAGCGTTGTAACGGTCCTGGACGAGCAGTTCTTC. This chain links TRBV29-1 with TRBJ2-1; D unresolved. Trimming stripped 4 bases from V and 10 bases from J, with 14 bases between. The CDR3 is made up of 12 amino acids. Germline-derived CDR1 and CDR2 are SQVTM and ANQGSEA.

The chain employs TRBV9 and TRBJ2-7; no clear D. Germline V gene lookup returns CDR1 SGDLS and CDR2 YYNGEE. The CDR3 consists of 13 residues. Trimming cost V 0 bases and J 3 bases, with 7 bases left between them. In nucleotides, the CDR3 is TGTGCCAGCAGCGTAGGTCAAGACTACGAGCAGTACTTC. Translation gives CASSVGQDYEQYF. Using reference TRBV9 and TRBJ2-7 for the parts outside the CDR3, the full variable domain is DSGVTQTPKHLITATGQRVTLRCSPRSGDLSVYWYQQSLDQGLQFLIQYYNGEERAKGNILERFSAQQFPDLHSELNLSSLELGDSALYFCASSVGQDYEQYFGPGTRLTVT.

Judged by abundance, this clonotype is medium-sized. The gene calls are TRBV7-2 and TRBJ2-7; D perhaps matches TRBD1 (6 bases). Trimming stripped 1 base from V and 4 bases from J, with 11 bases between. This CDR3 is built from 14 residues. The germline gives CDR1 SGHTA, CDR2 FQGNSA. The CDR3, as DNA: TGTGCCAGCAGCTTAGGAGGGGGATTATACGAGCAGTACTTC. Its protein is CASSLGGGLYEQYF.

This CDR3 reads CTSSQDPPGDINSYEQYV. The CDR3 nucleotides read TGCACCAGCAGCCAAGACCCTCCTGGGGACATAAACTCCTACGAGCAGTACGTC. The J gene is TRBJ2-7, the V gene TRBV1; TRBD1 is taken as the D call from the table, unchecked against the DNA. TRBV1 has pseudogene status. There are 18 residues in the CDR3.

This clonotype has just a few counts. This chain connects TRBV11-2 to TRBJ2-5; 9 bases fit TRBD2. Per germline, CDR1 SGHAT and CDR2 FQNNGV. The CDR3 loop spans 14 amino acids. The V gene end was trimmed by 5 bases and the J gene end by 2 bases; junction bases not matched to a gene: 3. CDR3 region: CASSRGLAQETQYF. The DNA of the CDR3 is TGTGCCAGCAGCCGCGGACTAGCGCAAGAGACCCAGTACTTC.

The chain couples TRBV5-6 to TRBJ2-7, with D possibly being TRBD1 (6 bases). The CDR3 spans 17 residues. Germline V gene lookup returns CDR1 SGHDT and CDR2 YYEEEE. V shed 3 bases and J shed 0 bases, with 19 bases lying between them. CDR3 protein: CASSSRRAGDLSYEQYV. Here the CDR3 DNA reads TGTGCCAGCAGCTCCCGGCGGGCAGGGGACCTCTCCTACGAGCAGTACGTC.

The rearrangement uses TRBV20-1 and TRBJ2-3; 7 bases line up with TRBD2. The CDR3 consists of 15 residues. CDR1 and CDR2 from the germline V gene are DFQATT and SNEGSKA (reference sequence). J lost 2 bases, V lost 0 bases, and 5 bases had no gene match. CDR3 region: CSARDQTSITDTQYF. The CDR3 region has the DNA TGCAGTGCTAGAGATCAGACTAGCATCACAGATACGCAGTATTTT.

This clonotype was seen only a few times. The chain joins TRBV12-3 or TRBV12-4 to TRBJ2-3; TRBD2 matches 8 bases. The CDR3 runs to 15 residues. V was pared by 6 bases and J by 4 bases, with 9 bases of the junction left unmatched. CDR3 coding DNA: TGTGCCAGCAGAGTTAGCGGGATGGGGCCAGATACGCAGTATTTT. This translates into CASRVSGMGPDTQYF.